These T cell receptor beta chains were read from a single sample in a study of CD8+ T cells in alopecia areata. Produced via immunoSEQ multiplex PCR; TCRdb's table is partial and in-frame only. Counted here are some 95,000 clones, 44% occurring once; the ten biggest clones make up more than 15%. Here the sequenced sample was CD8+ T cells sorted from blood, taken at week 24, from a patient treated with tofacitinib. These receptors originate from a human donor with alopecia areata. Each CDR3 is given with its conserved first and last residue. A D gene is named only where the DNA matches it firmly. Expanded clones are given a class, and other clones once, few, many or no size at all.

TRBD1	TRBV9	NA	TRBJ2-6	18	CASSLPRTGGAGANVLTF	TGTGCCAGCAGCCTCCCCCGGACAGGGGGCGCTGGGGCCAACGTCCTGACTTTC
NA	TRBV27	NA	TRBJ1-5	13	CASSFGRWQPQHF	TGTGCCAGCAGCTTCGGAAGGTGGCAGCCCCAGCATTTT
NA	TRBV5-1	few	TRBJ2-7	13	CASSLEVSYEQYF	TGCGCCAGCAGCTTGGAAGTCAGCTACGAGCAGTACTTC
NA	TRBV5-1	NA	TRBJ1-2	14	CASSWSGANYGYTF	TGCGCCAGCAGCTGGAGTGGGGCTAACTATGGCTACACCTTC
NA	TRBV7-8	few	TRBJ2-5	15	CASSSMDRTKETQYF	TGTGCCAGCAGCTCCATGGACCGGACAAAAGAGACCCAGTACTTC
NA	TRBV5-4	NA	TRBJ2-7	12	CASSYGALEQYF	TGTGCCAGCAGCTACGGGGCACTCGAGCAGTACTTC
NA	TRBV30	NA	TRBJ2-2	11	CAWSVAGELFF	TGTGCCTGGAGTGTGGCCGGGGAGCTGTTTTTT
NA	TRBV5-4	NA	TRBJ1-1	11	CASSLFSEAFF	TGTGCCAGCAGCTTGTTCTCTGAAGCTTTCTTT
NA	TRBV6-6	NA	TRBJ2-1	13	CASSYTLVNEQFF	TGTGCCAGCAGTTACACTCTTGTCAATGAGCAGTTCTTC
NA	TRBV7-2	few	TRBJ1-5	12	CASSLGNQPQHF	TGTGCCAGCAGCTTAGGAAATCAGCCCCAGCATTTT
NA	TRBV9	NA	TRBJ1-1	14	CASSVDEGSTEAFF	TGTGCCAGCAGCGTAGATGAAGGGTCAACTGAAGCTTTCTTT
TRBD2	TRBV6-1	NA	TRBJ2-7	13	CASTSGGSYEQYF	TGTGCCAGCACTAGCGGGGGCTCCTACGAGCAGTACTTC
TRBD1	TRBV7-8	NA	TRBJ1-2	14	CASSPRDRTVGYTF	TGTGCCAGCAGCCCTCGGGACAGGACGGTCGGCTACACCTTC
NA	TRBV27	NA	TRBJ1-5	14	CASSLGGSNQPQHF	TGTGCCAGCAGTTTAGGAGGGAGCAATCAGCCCCAGCATTTT
TRBD1	TRBV13	NA	TRBJ2-5	14	CASSMGQYQETQYF	TGTGCCAGCAGCATGGGACAGTATCAAGAGACCCAGTACTTC
NA	TRBV7-9	few	TRBJ2-7	12	CASMGVEYEQYF	TGTGCCAGCATGGGAGTTGAGTACGAGCAGTACTTC
NA	TRBV28	few	TRBJ2-7	15	CASRKSTERTYEQYF	TGTGCCAGCAGAAAATCGACCGAAAGAACCTACGAGCAGTACTTC
NA	TRBV6-5	few	TRBJ1-1	14	CASSYSRGWTEAFF	TGTGCCAGCAGTTACTCGAGGGGCTGGACTGAAGCTTTCTTT
NA	TRBV29-1	NA	TRBJ2-1	11	CSPTGRNEQFF	TGCAGCCCCACCGGCCGCAATGAGCAGTTCTTC
TRBD1	TRBV14	few	TRBJ1-1	16	CASSQDLVQGGTEAFF	TGTGCCAGCAGCCAAGATTTAGTACAGGGGGGCACTGAAGCTTTCTTT
NA	TRBV6-5	NA	TRBJ2-2	15	CASSSGGRLIGELFF	TGTGCCAGCAGTTCCGGCGGCAGGCTTATCGGGGAGCTGTTTTTT
NA	TRBV7-6	NA	TRBJ2-2	13	CASSLTGAGELFF	TGTGCCAGCAGCTTAACCGGAGCTGGGGAGCTGTTTTTT
TRBD2	TRBV27	NA	TRBJ2-1	15	CASSPSSGSYNEQFF	TGTGCCAGCAGCCCATCTAGCGGTTCCTACAATGAGCAGTTCTTC
NA	TRBV4-1	NA	TRBJ1-1	15	CASSPTVGVNTEAFF	TGCGCCAGCAGCCCAACCGTGGGGGTGAACACTGAAGCTTTCTTT
NA	TRBV11-2	few	TRBJ2-1	14	CASSYTREGNEQFF	TGTGCCAGCAGTTACACACGGGAAGGCAATGAGCAGTTCTTC